This record covers a single T cell receptor (beta chain). Its target is not known. V was shortened by 0 bases and J by 5 bases, with 8 bases between the two germline ends. Germline CDR1 reads LGHNT; CDR2 reads FRNRAP. The CDR3 totals 14 residues. This sample was taken from a study of identifying expanded T cells in peripheral blood. Sequencing used immunoSEQ multiplex PCR; TCRdb keeps in-frame clones, though not all of them. In the table there are roughly 84,000 clones, around 90% of which are singletons. During the collection period, no donor immune events like infections were recorded. Study conclusions and caveats: Two-week clone count variance significantly increased as total template count grew. Differentially abundant clones: roughly 1.2 between replicates, 15 to 17 at 2 to 3 weeks, more than 18 at four.

The sequenced sample consisted of blood. The chain joins TRBV12-5 to TRBJ1-3; D not resolved. This TCR came from a person aged 18 to 75 in good health. The CDR3 nucleotides read TGTGCTAGTGGTTTGGTGCAGGAAAGAAACACCATATATTTT. This sequence encodes CASGLVQERNTIYF.